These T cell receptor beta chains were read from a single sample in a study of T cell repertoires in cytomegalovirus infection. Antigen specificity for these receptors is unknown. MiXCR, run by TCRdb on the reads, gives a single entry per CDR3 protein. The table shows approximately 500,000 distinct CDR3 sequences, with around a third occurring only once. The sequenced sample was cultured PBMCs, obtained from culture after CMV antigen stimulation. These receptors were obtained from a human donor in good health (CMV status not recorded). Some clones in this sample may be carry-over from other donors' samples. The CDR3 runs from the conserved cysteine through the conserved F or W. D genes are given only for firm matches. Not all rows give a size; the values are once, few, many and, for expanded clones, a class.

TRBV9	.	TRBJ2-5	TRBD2	CASSPRAGDLRETQYF	TGTGCCAGCAGCCCGCGAGCGGGAGATTTGCGCGAGACCCAGTACTTC
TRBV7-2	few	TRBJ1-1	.	CASSLSPATPTEAFF	TGTGCCAGCAGCTTATCTCCAGCTACCCCCACTGAAGCTTTCTTT
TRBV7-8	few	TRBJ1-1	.	CASTARRTQTNTEAFF	TGTGCCAGCACGGCTCGTCGGACACAAACGAACACTGAAGCTTTCTTT
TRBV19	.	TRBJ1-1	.	CATHSNQGFNTEAFF	TGTGCCACCCACTCGAATCAGGGGTTTAACACTGAAGCTTTCTTT
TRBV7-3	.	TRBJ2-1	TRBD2	CASSLRLASSYNEQFF	TGTGCCAGCAGCTTACGACTAGCGAGCTCCTACAATGAGCAGTTCTTC
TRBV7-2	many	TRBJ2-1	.	CASSSGWPPSYNEQFF	TGTGCCAGCAGCAGTGGTTGGCCTCCTAGTTACAATGAGCAGTTCTTC
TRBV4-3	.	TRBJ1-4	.	CASSQDTRGEKLFF	TGCGCCAGCAGCCAAGATACCAGGGGAGAAAAACTGTTTTTT
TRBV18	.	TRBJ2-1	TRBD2	CASSPNDLAGGSNEQFF	TGTGCCAGCTCACCAAATGACCTAGCGGGAGGTAGCAATGAGCAGTTCTTC
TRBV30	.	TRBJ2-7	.	CASRRRGPYEQYF	TGTGCCTCACGACGTAGAGGCCCCTACGAGCAGTACTTC
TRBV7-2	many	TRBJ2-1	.	CASSLRLNSGYEQFF	TGTGCCAGCAGCTTACGGCTCAATAGCGGCTATGAGCAGTTCTTC
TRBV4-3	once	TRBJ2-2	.	CASSQDYRRGELFF	TGCGCCAGCAGCCAAGATTACCGTAGAGGGGAGCTGTTTTTT
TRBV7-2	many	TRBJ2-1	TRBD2	CASSQPAGGPNEQFF	TGTGCCAGCAGCCAACCAGCGGGAGGGCCGAATGAGCAGTTCTTC
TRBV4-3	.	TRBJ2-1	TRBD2	CASSQGLAAGSGPYNEQFF	TGCGCCAGCAGCCAAGGGCTAGCGGCCGGGTCGGGTCCCTACAATGAGCAGTTCTTC
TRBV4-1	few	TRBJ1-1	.	CASSQDKAPGRTKTEAFF	TGCGCCAGCAGCCAAGATAAAGCTCCTGGCAGGACGAAGACTGAAGCTTTCTTT
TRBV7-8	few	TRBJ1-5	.	CASSQRGGGNGQPQHF	TGTGCCAGCAGCCAGAGGGGGGGGGGGAACGGACAGCCCCAGCATTTT
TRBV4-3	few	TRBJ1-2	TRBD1	CASSQDLGQRNIGYTF	TGCGCCAGCAGCCAAGATTTGGGACAGAGGAATATCGGCTACACCTTC
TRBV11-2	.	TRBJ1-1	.	CASSLGGGPYTEAFF	TGTGCCAGCAGCTTAGGCGGGGGGCCTTATACTGAAGCTTTCTTT